The clone carrying this T cell receptor beta chain has just a few counts. Its antigen is unknown. Included in the TCR beta cDNA libraries were unique molecular identifiers. Input amounts of about 0.85 to 10 million T cells were used. These gave around 500,000 cDNA molecules, so each molecule approximated one T cell. TCRdb reanalysed the PCR reads using MiXCR and keeps one entry per CDR3 protein. In the table there are roughly 170,000 distinct CDR3 sequences, approximately 28% of which are singletons. This specimen comes from a study of post-analysis software for immune sequencing data. Germline V gene data show CDR1 as MDHEN and CDR2 as SYDVKM. The CDR3 contains 18 residues. V lost 6 bases and J 0 bases, leaving 21 bases between the germline ends. The study's findings and limits: Normalized Chao1 diversity was significantly reduced in patients versus controls. Comparison of patients with controls showed four or five TRBV segments more frequent in patients, TRBV5-6, TRBV5-1 and TRBV20-1 among them.

This TCR came from a girl under 18 with multiple sclerosis. This rearrangement joins TRBV28 to TRBJ1-5; D ambiguous. Sequencing was performed on blood. DNA for the CDR3: TGTGCCAGCAGACCTGACCGCGCGCGAGGGTTTAGCAATCAGCCCCAGCATTTT. It codes for CASRPDRARGFSNQPQHF. The complete variable domain, with remaining parts taken from reference TRBV28 and TRBJ1-5, reads DVKVTQSSRYLVKRTGEKVFLECVQDMDHENMFWYRQDPGLGLRLIYFSYDVKMKEKGDIPEGYSVSREKKERFSLILESASTNQTSMYLCASRPDRARGFSNQPQHFGDGTRLSIL.